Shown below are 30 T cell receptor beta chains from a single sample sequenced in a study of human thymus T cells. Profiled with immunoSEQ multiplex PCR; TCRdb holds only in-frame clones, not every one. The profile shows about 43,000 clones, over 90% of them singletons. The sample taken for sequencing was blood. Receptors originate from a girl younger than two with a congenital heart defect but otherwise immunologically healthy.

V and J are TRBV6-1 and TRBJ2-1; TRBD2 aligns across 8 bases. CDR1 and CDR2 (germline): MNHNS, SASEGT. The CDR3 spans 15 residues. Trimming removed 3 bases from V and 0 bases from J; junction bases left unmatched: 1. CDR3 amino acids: CASSESGSSYNEQFF. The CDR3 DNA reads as TGTGCCAGCAGTGAGAGCGGGAGCTCCTACAATGAGCAGTTCTTC.

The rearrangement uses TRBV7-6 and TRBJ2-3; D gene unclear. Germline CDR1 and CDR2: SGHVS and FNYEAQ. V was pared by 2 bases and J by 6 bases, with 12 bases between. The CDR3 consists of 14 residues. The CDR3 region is CASSLSPELDTQYF. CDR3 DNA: TGTGCCAGCAGCTTATCCCCGGAACTTGATACGCAGTATTTT.

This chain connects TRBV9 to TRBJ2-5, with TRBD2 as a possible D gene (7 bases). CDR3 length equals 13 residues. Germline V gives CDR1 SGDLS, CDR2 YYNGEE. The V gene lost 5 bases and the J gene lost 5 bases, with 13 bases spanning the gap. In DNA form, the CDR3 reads TGTGCCAGCAGTGCGGGGGCAGGGGAGACCCAGTACTTC. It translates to CASSAGAGETQYF.

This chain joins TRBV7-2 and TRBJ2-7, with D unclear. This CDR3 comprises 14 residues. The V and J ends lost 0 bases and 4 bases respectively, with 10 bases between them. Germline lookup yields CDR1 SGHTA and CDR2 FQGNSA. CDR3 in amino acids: CASSLAGRKYEQYF. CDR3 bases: TGTGCCAGCAGCTTAGCGGGCAGAAAATACGAGCAGTACTTC.

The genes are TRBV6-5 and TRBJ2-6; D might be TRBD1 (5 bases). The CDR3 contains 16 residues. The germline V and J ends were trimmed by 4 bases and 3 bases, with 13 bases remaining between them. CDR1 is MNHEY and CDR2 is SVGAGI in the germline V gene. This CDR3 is CASSFSGFVGANVLTF. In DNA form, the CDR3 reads TGTGCCAGCAGTTTTTCAGGGTTCGTTGGGGCCAACGTCCTGACTTTC.

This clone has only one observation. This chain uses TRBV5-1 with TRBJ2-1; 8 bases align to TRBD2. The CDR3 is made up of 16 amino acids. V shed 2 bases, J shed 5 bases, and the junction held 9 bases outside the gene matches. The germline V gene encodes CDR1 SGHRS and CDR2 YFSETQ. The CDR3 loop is CASSLWAGGRDNEQFF. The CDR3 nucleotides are TGCGCCAGCAGCTTATGGGCGGGAGGTCGGGACAATGAGCAGTTCTTC.

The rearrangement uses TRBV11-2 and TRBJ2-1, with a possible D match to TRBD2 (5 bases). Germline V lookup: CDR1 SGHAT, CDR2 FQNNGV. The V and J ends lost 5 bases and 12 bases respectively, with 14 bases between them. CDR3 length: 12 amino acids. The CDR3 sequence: CASSLAGGGQFF. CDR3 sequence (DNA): TGTGCCAGCAGCCTCGCGGGTGGAGGGCAGTTCTTC.

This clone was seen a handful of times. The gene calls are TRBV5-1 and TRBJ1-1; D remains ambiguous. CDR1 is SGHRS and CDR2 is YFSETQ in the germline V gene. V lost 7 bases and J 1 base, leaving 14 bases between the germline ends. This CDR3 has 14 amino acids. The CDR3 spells CASAGGRWNTEAFF. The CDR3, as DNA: TGCGCCAGCGCTGGAGGCCGGTGGAACACTGAAGCTTTCTTT.

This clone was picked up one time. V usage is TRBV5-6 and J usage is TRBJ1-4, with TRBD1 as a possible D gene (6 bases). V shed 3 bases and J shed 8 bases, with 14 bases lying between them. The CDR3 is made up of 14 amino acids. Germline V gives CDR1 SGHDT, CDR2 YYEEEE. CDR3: CASSWGPQREKLFF. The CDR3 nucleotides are TGTGCCAGCAGCTGGGGGCCACAGAGAGAAAAACTGTTTTTT.

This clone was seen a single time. CDR3 region: CASSAQGVYGYTF. The CDR3 DNA reads TGTGCCAGCAGTGCCCAGGGAGTCTATGGCTACACCTTC. This sequence joins TRBV25-1 and TRBJ1-2; a possible D gene is TRBD1 (5 bases). The CDR3 runs to 13 residues. Trimming stripped 4 bases from V and 4 bases from J, with 10 bases between. In germline, CDR1 is MGHDK, CDR2 SYGVNS.

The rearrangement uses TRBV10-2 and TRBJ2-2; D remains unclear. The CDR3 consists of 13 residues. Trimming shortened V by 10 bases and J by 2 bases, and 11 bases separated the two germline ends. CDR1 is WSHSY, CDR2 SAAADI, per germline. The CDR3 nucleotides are TGCGCCATAAAGGGCCGTAACACCGGGGAGCTGTTTTTT. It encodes CAIKGRNTGELFF.

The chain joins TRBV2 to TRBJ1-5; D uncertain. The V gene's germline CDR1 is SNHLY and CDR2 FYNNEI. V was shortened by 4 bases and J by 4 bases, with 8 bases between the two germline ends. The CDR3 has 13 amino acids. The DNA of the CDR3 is TGTGCCAGCAGTGTGGCGGGAAATCAGCCCCAGCATTTT. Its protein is CASSVAGNQPQHF. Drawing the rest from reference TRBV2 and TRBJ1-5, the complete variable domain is EPEVTQTPSHQVTQMGQEVILRCVPISNHLYFYWYRQILGQKVEFLVSFYNNEISEKSEIFDDQFSVERPDGSNFTLKIRSTKLEDSAMYFCASSVAGNQPQHFGDGTRLSIL.

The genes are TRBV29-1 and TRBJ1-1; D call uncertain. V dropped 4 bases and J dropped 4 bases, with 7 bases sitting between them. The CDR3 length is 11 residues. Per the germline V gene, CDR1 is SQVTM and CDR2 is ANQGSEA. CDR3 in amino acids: CSVVKVTEAFF. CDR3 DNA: TGCAGCGTTGTTAAGGTCACTGAAGCTTTCTTT.

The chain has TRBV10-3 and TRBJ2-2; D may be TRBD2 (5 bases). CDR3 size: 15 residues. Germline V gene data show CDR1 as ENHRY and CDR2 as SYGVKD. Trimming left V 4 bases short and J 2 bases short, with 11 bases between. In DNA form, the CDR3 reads TGTGCCATCAGTGTGAGGGAGTCCAACACCGGGGAGCTGTTTTTT. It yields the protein CAISVRESNTGELFF.

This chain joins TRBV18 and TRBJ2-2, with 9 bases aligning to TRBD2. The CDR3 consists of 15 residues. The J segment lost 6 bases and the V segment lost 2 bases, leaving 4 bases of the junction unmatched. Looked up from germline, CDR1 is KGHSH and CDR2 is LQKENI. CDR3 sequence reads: CASSPELAGPGELFF. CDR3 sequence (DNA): TGTGCCAGCTCACCAGAACTAGCGGGTCCCGGGGAGCTGTTTTTT.

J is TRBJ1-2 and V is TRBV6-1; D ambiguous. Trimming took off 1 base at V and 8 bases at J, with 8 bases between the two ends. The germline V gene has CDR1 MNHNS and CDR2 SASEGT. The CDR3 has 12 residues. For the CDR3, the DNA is TGTGCCAGCAGTGAAGAGTCAATCGGCTACACCTTC. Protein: CASSEESIGYTF.

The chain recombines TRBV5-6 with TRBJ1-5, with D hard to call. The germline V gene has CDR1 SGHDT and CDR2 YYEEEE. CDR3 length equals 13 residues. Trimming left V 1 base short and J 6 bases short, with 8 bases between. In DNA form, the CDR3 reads TGTGCCAGCAGCTTGTGGGGAGGTCAGCCCCAGCATTTT. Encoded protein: CASSLWGGQPQHF.

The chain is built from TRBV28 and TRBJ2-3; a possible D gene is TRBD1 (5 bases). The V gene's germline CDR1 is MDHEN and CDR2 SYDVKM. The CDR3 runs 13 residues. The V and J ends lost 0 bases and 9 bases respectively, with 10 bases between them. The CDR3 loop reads CASSLWDTRTQYF. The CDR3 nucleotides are TGTGCCAGCAGTTTATGGGACACTCGAACGCAGTATTTT.

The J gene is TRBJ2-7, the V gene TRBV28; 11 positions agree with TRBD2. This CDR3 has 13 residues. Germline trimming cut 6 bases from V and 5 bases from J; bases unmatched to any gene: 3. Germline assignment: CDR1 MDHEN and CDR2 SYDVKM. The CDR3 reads CASSLAGGNEQYF. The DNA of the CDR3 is TGTGCCAGCAGCCTAGCGGGAGGAAACGAGCAGTACTTC.

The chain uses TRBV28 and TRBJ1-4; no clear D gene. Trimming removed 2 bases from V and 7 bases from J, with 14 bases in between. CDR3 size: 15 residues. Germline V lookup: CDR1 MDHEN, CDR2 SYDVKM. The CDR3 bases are TGTGCCAGCAGTTTAGGGAGGAGCGTAGTTGAAAAACTGTTTTTT. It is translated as CASSLGRSVVEKLFF.

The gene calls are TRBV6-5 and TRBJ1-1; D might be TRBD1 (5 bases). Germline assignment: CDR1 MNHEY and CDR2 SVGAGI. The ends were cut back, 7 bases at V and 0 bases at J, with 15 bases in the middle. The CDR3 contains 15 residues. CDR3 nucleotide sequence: TGTGCCAGCACCTCGGGGGGTCCAATGAACACTGAAGCTTTCTTT. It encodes CASTSGGPMNTEAFF.

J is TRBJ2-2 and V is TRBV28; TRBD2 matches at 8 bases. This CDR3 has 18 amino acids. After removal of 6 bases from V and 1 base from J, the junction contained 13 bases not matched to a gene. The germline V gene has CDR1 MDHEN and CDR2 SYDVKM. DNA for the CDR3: TGTGCCAGCAGCCCTGGTGGAGCGGGAGTGAAGAACACCGGGGAGCTGTTTTTT. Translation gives CASSPGGAGVKNTGELFF.

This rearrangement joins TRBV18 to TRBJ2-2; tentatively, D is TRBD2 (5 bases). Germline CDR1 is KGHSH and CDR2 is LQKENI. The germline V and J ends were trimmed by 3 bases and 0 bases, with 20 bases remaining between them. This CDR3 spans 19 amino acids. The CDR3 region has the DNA TGTGCCAGCTCACCTCGGGCGGGCGGATCCGAAACGAACACCGGGGAGCTGTTTTTT. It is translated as CASSPRAGGSETNTGELFF.

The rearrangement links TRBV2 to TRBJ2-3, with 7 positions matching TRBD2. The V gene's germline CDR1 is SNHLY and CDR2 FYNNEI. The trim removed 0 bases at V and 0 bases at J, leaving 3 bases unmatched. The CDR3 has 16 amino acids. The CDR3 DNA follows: TGTGCCAGCAGTGAAGCGGGAGGGGCCAGCACAGATACGCAGTATTTT. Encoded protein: CASSEAGGASTDTQYF.

This CDR3 reads CASSARDREKLFF. Written as DNA, the CDR3 is TGTGCCAGCAGCGCCCGGGACCGGGAAAAACTGTTTTTT. This chain links TRBV5-6 with TRBJ1-4, with D possibly matching TRBD1 (5 bases). The V and J ends lost 4 bases and 8 bases respectively, with 12 bases between them. Germline V gene sequence: CDR1 SGHDT, CDR2 YYEEEE. This CDR3 is 13 amino acids long.

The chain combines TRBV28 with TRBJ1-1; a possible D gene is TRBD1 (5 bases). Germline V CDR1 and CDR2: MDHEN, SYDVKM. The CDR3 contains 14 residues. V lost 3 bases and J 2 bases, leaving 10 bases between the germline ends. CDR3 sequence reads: CASSFVGVNTEAFF. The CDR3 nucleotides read TGTGCCAGCAGTTTTGTAGGGGTAAACACTGAAGCTTTCTTT.

The DNA for the CDR3 is TGCGCCAGCAGCCAAGTGCGGCTAATTTTACTTAACTATGGCTACACCTTC. Protein product: CASSQVRLILLNYGYTF. The gene calls are TRBV4-1 and TRBJ1-2; D gene ambiguous. CDR1 and CDR2 (germline): MGHRA, YSYEKL. The CDR3 runs to 17 residues. Between the trimmed V and J ends, which lost 1 base and 1 base, there was a span of 16 bases.

The CDR3 loop is CASVWGTLGDNEQFF. The CDR3 DNA follows: TGTGCCAGCGTGTGGGGGACTCTGGGGGACAATGAGCAGTTCTTC. The chain couples TRBV2 to TRBJ2-1, with D tentatively TRBD2 (6 bases). Trimming stripped 8 bases from V and 5 bases from J, with 19 bases between. There are 15 residues in the CDR3. Germline-derived CDR1 and CDR2 are SNHLY and FYNNEI.

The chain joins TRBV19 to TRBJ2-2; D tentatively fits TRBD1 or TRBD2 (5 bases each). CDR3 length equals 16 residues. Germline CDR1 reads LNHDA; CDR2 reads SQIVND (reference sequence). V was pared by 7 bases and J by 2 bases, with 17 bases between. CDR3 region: CASNSLGAKNTGELFF. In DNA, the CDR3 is TGTGCCAGTAATTCTCTCGGGGCGAAAAACACCGGGGAGCTGTTTTTT. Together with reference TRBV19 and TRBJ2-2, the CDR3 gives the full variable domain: DGGITQSPKYLFRKEGQNVTLSCEQNLNHDAMYWYRQDPGQGLRLIYYSQIVNDFQKGDIAEGYSVSREKKESFPLTVTSAQKNPTAFYLCASNSLGAKNTGELFFGEGSRLTVL.

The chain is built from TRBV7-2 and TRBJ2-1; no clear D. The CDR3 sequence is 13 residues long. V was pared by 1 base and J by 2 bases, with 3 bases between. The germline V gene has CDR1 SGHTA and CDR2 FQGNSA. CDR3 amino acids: CASSLGAYNEQFF. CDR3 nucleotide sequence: TGTGCCAGCAGCTTAGGGGCCTACAATGAGCAGTTCTTC.